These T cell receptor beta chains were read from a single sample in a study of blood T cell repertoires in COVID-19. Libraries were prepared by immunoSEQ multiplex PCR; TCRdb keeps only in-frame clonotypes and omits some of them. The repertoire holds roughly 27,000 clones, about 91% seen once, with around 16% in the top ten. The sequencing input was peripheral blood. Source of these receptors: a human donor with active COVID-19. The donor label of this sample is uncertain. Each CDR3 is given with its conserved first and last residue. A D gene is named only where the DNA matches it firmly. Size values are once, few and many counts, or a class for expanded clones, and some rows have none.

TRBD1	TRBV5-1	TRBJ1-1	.	TGCGCCAGCAGCCAAGGACAGGGGTACATGAACACTGAAGCTTTCTTT	CASSQGQGYMNTEAFF
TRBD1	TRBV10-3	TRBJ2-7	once	TGTGCCATCAGACAAAACCGGGACAGGGGTTCCTACGAGCAGTACTTC	CAIRQNRDRGSYEQYF
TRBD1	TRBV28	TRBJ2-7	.	TGTGCCAGCAGCCGGACAGGGGGCAGGAACGAGCAGTACTTC	CASSRTGGRNEQYF
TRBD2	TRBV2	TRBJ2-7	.	TGTGCCAGCAGTATAACCGGGACTAGCGGATACGAGCAGTACTTC	CASSITGTSGYEQYF
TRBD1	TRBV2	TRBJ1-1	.	TGTGCCAGCAGTGAAGGTTGGCAGGGGGTTGAAGCTTTCTTT	CASSEGWQGVEAFF
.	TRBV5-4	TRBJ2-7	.	TGTGCCAGCAGCCCCTGGGCCGCCCACGAGCAGTACTTC	CASSPWAAHEQYF
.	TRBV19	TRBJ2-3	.	TGTGCCAGTAGTAGCGGGACAGGTCGACATCGGTGGGGGGGGAGCACAGATACGCAGTATTTT	CASSSGTGRHRWGGSTDTQYF
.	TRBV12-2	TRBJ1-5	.	TGTGCAAGTCGCTTAGGGGACAGGGTACAGCCCCAGCATTTT	CASRLGDRVQPQHF
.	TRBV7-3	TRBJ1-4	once	TGTGCCAGCAGCTTAAGCAGGGATCTTAATGAAAAACTGTTTTTT	CASSLSRDLNEKLFF
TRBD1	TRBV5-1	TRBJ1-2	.	TGCGCCAGCAGCTCGGGACAGGGTCGGTATGGCTACACCTTC	CASSSGQGRYGYTF
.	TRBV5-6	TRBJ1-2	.	TGTGCCAGCAGCCCTAGACAGCGTGGAGGCTACACCTTC	CASSPRQRGGYTF
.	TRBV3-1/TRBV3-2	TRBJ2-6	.	TGTGCCCATACAGGGATTGGGGCCAACGTCCTGACTTTC	CAHTGIGANVLTF
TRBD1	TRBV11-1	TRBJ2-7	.	TGTGCCAGCAGCAAGGGACAGTACTACGAGCAGTACTTC	CASSKGQYYEQYF
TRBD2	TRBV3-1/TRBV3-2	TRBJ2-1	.	TGTGCCAGCAGCCAAGAACTAGCGGGATACAATGAGCAGTTCTTC	CASSQELAGYNEQFF
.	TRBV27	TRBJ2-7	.	TGTGCCAGCATGGAGGGTGGCGAGTATTATTACGAGCAGTACTTC	CASMEGGEYYYEQYF
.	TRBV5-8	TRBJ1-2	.	TGTGCCAGCAGCTCCACAGGGTTTGGCTACACCTTC	CASSSTGFGYTF
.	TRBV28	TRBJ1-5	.	TGTGCCAGCAGTGGGTCAGGAACAGCTTCCAATCAGCCCCAGCATTTT	CASSGSGTASNQPQHF
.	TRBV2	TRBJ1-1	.	TGTGCCAGCAGGACGACAGCCATGAACACTGAAGCTTTCTTT	CASRTTAMNTEAFF
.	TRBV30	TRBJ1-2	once	TGTGCCTGGAATGGGGGCTCTAACTATGGCTACACCTTC	CAWNGGSNYGYTF
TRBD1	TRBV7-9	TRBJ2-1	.	TGTGCCAGCAGCTTTGGGACAGGGGGCGACAATGAGCAGTTCTTC	CASSFGTGGDNEQFF
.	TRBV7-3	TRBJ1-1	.	TGTGCCAGCAGCCGAGGGTCGAACACTGAAGCTTTCTTT	CASSRGSNTEAFF
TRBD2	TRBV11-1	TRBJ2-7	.	TGTGCCAGCAGCTCCTTGCGGGGGGCCTACGAGCAGTACTTC	CASSSLRGAYEQYF
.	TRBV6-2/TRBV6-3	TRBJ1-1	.	TGTGCCAGCAGTACTGGCAGGGTACTTACTGAAGCTTTCTTT	CASSTGRVLTEAFF
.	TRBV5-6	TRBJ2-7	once	TGTGCCAGCAGCTTGGGTGCGGGGAACTACGAGCAGTACTTC	CASSLGAGNYEQYF
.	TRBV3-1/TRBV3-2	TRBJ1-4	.	TGTGCCAGCAGCCAGCGGACTTGGCATAATGAAAAACTGTTTTTT	CASSQRTWHNEKLFF
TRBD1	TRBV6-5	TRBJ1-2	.	TGTGCCAGCACCTTAGACAGGGACTATGGCTACACCTTC	CASTLDRDYGYTF
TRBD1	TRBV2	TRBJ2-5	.	TGTGCCAGCAGCTTAGACAGGGGACGCCAAGAGACCCAGTACTTC	CASSLDRGRQETQYF
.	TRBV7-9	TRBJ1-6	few	TGTGCCAGCAACCTCGGGAGTAATAATTCACCCCTCCACTTT	CASNLGSNNSPLHF
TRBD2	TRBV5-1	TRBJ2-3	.	TGCGCCAGCAGCTTGGTGGGGACTAGCGGCACAGATACGCAGTATTTT	CASSLVGTSGTDTQYF
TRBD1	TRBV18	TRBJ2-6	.	TGTGCCAGCTCAAGAGGACAGGGGGCGCTTGGTGCTGGGGCCAACGTCCTGACTTTC	CASSRGQGALGAGANVLTF
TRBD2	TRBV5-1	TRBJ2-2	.	TGCGCCAGCAGCCCCAGCGGGAGGGGGAACACCGGGGAGCTGTTTTTT	CASSPSGRGNTGELFF
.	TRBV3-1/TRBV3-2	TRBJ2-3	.	TGTGCCAGCAGCCATGTGCGAGATACGCAGTATTTT	CASSHVRDTQYF
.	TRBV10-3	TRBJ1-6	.	TGTGCCATCAGTGAACAGGGCTTCAATTCACCCCTCCACTTT	CAISEQGFNSPLHF
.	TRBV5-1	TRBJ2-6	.	TGCGCCAGCAGCTCCCTCGGACAGAGCTCTGGGGCCAACGTCCTGACTTTC	CASSSLGQSSGANVLTF
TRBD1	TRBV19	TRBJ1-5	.	TGTGCCAGTAATGACAGGGTTGAGCAGCCCCAGCATTTT	CASNDRVEQPQHF
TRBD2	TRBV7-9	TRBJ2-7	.	TGTGCCAGCAGTATTAGCGGGAGGACCTACGAGCAGTACTTC	CASSISGRTYEQYF
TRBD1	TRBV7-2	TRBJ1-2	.	TGTGCCAGCAGCCAACAGGGGGCAGCAGCTAACTATGGCTACACCTTC	CASSQQGAAANYGYTF
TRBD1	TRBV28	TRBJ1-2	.	TGTGCCAGCAGGGGATTACAGGGGACTTGGGGCTACACCTTC	CASRGLQGTWGYTF
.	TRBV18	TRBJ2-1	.	TGTGCCAGCTCACCACCATACCAGGGCTACAATGAGCAGTTCTTC	CASSPPYQGYNEQFF
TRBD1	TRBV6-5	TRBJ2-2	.	TGTGCCATCCGGGACAGGGGTAACACCGGGGAGCTGTTTTTT	CAIRDRGNTGELFF
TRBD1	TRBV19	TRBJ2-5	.	TGTGCCAGTAGTATAGACCGACAGGGGAGAGGGGAGACCCAGTACTTC	CASSIDRQGRGETQYF
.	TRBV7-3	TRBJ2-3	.	TGTGCCAGCAGCTTAGCCAGCGAGAATACGCAGTATTTT	CASSLASENTQYF
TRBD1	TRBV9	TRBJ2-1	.	TGTGCCAGCAGCGTAGTGGACAGGGGAGTGGATGAGCAGTTCTTC	CASSVVDRGVDEQFF
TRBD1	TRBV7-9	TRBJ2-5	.	TGTGCCAGCGCTTTGCCTCGGGGCAGGGGGCTCGAAGAGACCCAGTACTTC	CASALPRGRGLEETQYF
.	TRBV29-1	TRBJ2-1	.	TGCAGCGGCCGAGGAGGGGCAATATCTGACCAGTTCTTC	CSGRGGAISDQFF
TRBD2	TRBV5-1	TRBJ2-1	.	TGCGCCAGCAGCCCTAGACTAGCGGGAGGGGGTAATGAGCAGTTCTTC	CASSPRLAGGGNEQFF
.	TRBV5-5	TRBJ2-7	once	TGTGCCAGCAGTCAACACTACGAGCAGTACTTC	CASSQHYEQYF
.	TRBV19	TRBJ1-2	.	TGTGCCAGTAGTATAGCAGGGGCGCAATACGGCTACACCTTC	CASSIAGAQYGYTF
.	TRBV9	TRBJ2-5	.	TGTGCCAGCAGCGTACCCGTCAGGCAAGAGACCCAGTACTTC	CASSVPVRQETQYF
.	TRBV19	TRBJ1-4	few	TGTGCCAGTAGCCCTGACAGCCATAATGAAAAACTGTTTTTT	CASSPDSHNEKLFF
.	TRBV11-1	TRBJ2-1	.	TGTGCCAGCAGCTCGGATGGACATACACTCTACAATGAGCAGTTCTTC	CASSSDGHTLYNEQFF
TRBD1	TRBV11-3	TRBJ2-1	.	TGTGCCAGCAGCTTAGAAGGACAGGTCAACAATGAGCAGTTCTTC	CASSLEGQVNNEQFF
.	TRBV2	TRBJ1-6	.	TGTGCCAGCAGTGTACGACTTGCCTATAATTCACCCCTCCACTTT	CASSVRLAYNSPLHF
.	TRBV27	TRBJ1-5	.	TGTGCCAGCACACCCTTCCGGAGACGGAATAGCAATCAGCCCCAGCATTTT	CASTPFRRRNSNQPQHF